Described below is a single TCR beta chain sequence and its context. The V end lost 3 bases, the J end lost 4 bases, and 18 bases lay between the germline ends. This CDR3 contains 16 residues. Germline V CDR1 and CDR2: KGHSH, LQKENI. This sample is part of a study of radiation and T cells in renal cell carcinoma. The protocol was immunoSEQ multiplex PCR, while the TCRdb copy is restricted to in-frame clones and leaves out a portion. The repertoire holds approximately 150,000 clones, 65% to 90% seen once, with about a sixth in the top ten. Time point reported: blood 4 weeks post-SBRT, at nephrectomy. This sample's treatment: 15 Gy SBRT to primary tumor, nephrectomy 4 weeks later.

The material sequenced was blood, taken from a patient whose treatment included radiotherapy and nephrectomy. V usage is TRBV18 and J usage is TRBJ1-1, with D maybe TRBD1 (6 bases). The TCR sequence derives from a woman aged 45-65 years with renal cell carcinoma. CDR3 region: CASSPSVGGLGTEAFF. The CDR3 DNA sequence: TGTGCCAGCTCACCTTCGGTGGGGGGGCTGGGCACTGAAGCTTTCTTT.